A single sample is the source of the 24 T cell receptor beta chains below, sequenced in a study of regulatory T cells in long-lasting Graves disease. The TCR beta library used iRepertoire HTBI primers with Arm-PCR amplification of CDR3. Using its own MiXCR run on the multiplex PCR reads, TCRdb lists one record per CDR3 protein. The sample has 530,000 or so distinct CDR3 sequences, 15% to 20% seen once. Time point indicated: newly diagnosed GD, antithyroid drugs for less than 3 months. The TCR library was made from RNA extracted from PBMCs. These sequences were also reported in another study, on T cells in Graves' hyperthyroidism and ophthalmopathy.

Material: peripheral blood mononuclear cells (PBMCs), obtained at new diagnosis, from a patient treated with antithyroid drugs. These receptor sequences come from a man younger than 30 with Graves disease.

The chain links TRBV11-3 to TRBJ2-2, with D possibly matching TRBD2 (6 bases). Germline-derived CDR1 and CDR2 are SGHNT and YENEEA. The germline V and J ends were trimmed by 1 base and 0 bases, with 9 bases remaining between them. The CDR3 has 16 residues. DNA for the CDR3: TGTGCCAGCAGCTTAGTCGGCGGGACGAACACCGGGGAGCTGTTTTTT. Translated, it gives CASSLVGGTNTGELFF.

This clonotype was detected many times. This chain connects TRBV11-2 to TRBJ2-1; 12 bases map to TRBD2. The CDR3 spans 19 residues. J gave up 4 bases and V 3 bases, and 13 bases lay outside the gene matches. CDR1 SGHAT and CDR2 FQNNGV come from the germline V gene. The CDR3 region is CASSFPPGLAGTSYNEQFF. The CDR3 DNA reads as TGTGCCAGCAGCTTCCCCCCGGGACTAGCGGGCACCTCTTACAATGAGCAGTTCTTC.

Ten or more counts support this clonotype. The genes are TRBV28 and TRBJ1-1; no clear D gene. Germline CDR1 and CDR2: MDHEN and SYDVKM. This CDR3 region has 13 residues. Trimming stripped 6 bases from V and 0 bases from J, with 8 bases between. The CDR3 loop is CASSFRLNTEAFF. In DNA, the CDR3 is TGTGCCAGCAGCTTCCGGCTGAACACTGAAGCTTTCTTT.

To note about this clonotype: The junction differs from germline at one of its ends, possibly a read error. V and J are TRBV10-3 and TRBJ2-4; 7 bases map to TRBD1. The DNA matches TRBJ2-1 better at its end, which makes the J call doubtful. The germline V gene encodes CDR1 ENHRY and CDR2 SYGVKD. The CDR3 contains 15 residues. The CDR3 here is CAIRTGTSNPNKQFF. DNA for the CDR3: TGTGCCATCAGGACAGGGACGTCAAACCCCAATAAGCAGTTCTTC.

This clonotype came up a few times. J is TRBJ2-3 and V is TRBV7-9, with D possibly matching TRBD2 (6 bases). Germline V lookup: CDR1 SEHNR, CDR2 FQNEAQ (reference sequence). The V end was cut by 2 bases, the J end by 2 bases, with 20 bases between. The CDR3 is 18 amino acids. CDR3 nucleotides: TGTGCCAGCAGCTTATCCCGGGCGGGGCACTGGGACACAGATACGCAGTATTTT. Translating it yields CASSLSRAGHWDTDTQYF.

A remark on this clonotype: This may be a read error, as it is one base from a much larger clone. V is TRBV2 and J is TRBJ2-2, with D maybe TRBD1 (5 bases). The CDR3 contains 18 residues. Germline V lookup: CDR1 SNHLY, CDR2 FYNNEI. V lost 4 bases and J 3 bases, leaving 21 bases between the germline ends. The CDR3 region is CASSGTWGGPAHTGELFF. DNA of the CDR3: TGTGCCAGCAGTGGAACGTGGGGCGGACCAGCGCACACCGGGGAGCTGTTTTTT.

The chain couples TRBV7-2 to TRBJ2-4; 8 bases are shared with TRBD2. Germline CDR1 and CDR2: SGHTA and FQGNSA. The CDR3 sequence is 14 residues long. V was pared by 9 bases and J by 4 bases, with 8 bases of the junction left unmatched. The CDR3 here is CASQAGERKNIQYF. In DNA, the CDR3 is TGTGCCAGTCAAGCGGGAGAGCGTAAAAACATTCAGTACTTC.

The chain couples TRBV29-1 to TRBJ1-3; D ambiguous. V was clipped by 0 bases and J by 0 bases, with 3 bases between them. The germline gives CDR1 SQVTM, CDR2 ANQGSEA. CDR3 length: 13 amino acids. The CDR3 DNA reads as TGCAGCGTTGAAGAGAACTCTGGAAACACCATATATTTT. It translates to CSVEENSGNTIYF.

This clonotype was observed a handful of times. J is TRBJ2-1 and V is TRBV6-5; D is undetermined. V shed 3 bases and J shed 4 bases, with 16 bases lying between them. Germline values: CDR1 MNHEY, CDR2 SVGAGI. The CDR3 has 16 residues. The CDR3 here is CASSYYRTARYNEQFF. CDR3 in DNA: TGTGCCAGCAGTTATTACCGGACGGCACGGTACAATGAGCAGTTCTTC.

At least ten counts were recorded for this clonotype. V gene TRBV12-3 or TRBV12-4 combines with J gene TRBJ2-5; D is perhaps TRBD2 (5 bases). Between the trimmed V and J ends, which lost 3 bases and 5 bases, there was a span of 13 bases. This CDR3 region has 14 residues. The CDR3 nucleotides are TGTGCCAGCAGTTTTTCCACTAGTTGGGAGACCCAGTACTTC. It specifies CASSFSTSWETQYF.

This clonotype was found a few times. The chain combines TRBV20-1 with TRBJ2-1; no definite D call. CDR1 and CDR2 from the germline V gene are DFQATT and SNEGSKA (reference sequence). The CDR3 consists of 13 residues. Trimming stripped 1 base from V and 2 bases from J, with 6 bases between. The CDR3 coding sequence is TGCAGTGCTAGAGGTCCAGCCTACAATGAGCAGTTCTTC. Its translation is CSARGPAYNEQFF.

There are many counts of this clonotype. V usage is TRBV12-3 or TRBV12-4 and J usage is TRBJ1-5; D possibly corresponds to TRBD1 (5 bases). The V end was cut by 1 base, the J end by 3 bases, with 10 bases between. This CDR3 contains 15 residues. Written as DNA, the CDR3 is TGTGCCAGCAGTTTAGGCAGACAGTCCAATCAGCCCCAGCATTTT. Its protein is CASSLGRQSNQPQHF.

This clonotype was seen a handful of times. The CDR3 here is CATSDPSGIIDTQYF. The CDR3 DNA reads TGTGCCACCAGTGATCCTAGCGGGATAATAGATACGCAGTATTTT. The J gene is TRBJ2-3, the V gene TRBV24-1; 9 positions agree with TRBD2. This CDR3 is 15 amino acids long. V lost 3 bases and J lost 5; bases outside the gene matches: 5. Germline V lookup: CDR1 KGHDR, CDR2 SFDVKD.

This clonotype has just a few counts. The rearrangement links TRBV7-9 to TRBJ1-1, with D perhaps matching TRBD1 (6 bases). V was trimmed by 7 bases and J by 2 bases, leaving 11 bases between them. The CDR3 is 13 residues long. In germline, CDR1 is SEHNR, CDR2 FQNEAQ (reference sequence). CDR3 coding DNA: TGTGCCAGCAACCAAGGGGGAAACACTGAAGCTTTCTTT. This sequence encodes CASNQGGNTEAFF.

This clonotype was seen many times. The chain has TRBV20-1 and TRBJ2-3, with TRBD2 matching 11 bases. The CDR3 spans 15 residues. The germline V gene has CDR1 DFQATT and CDR2 SNEGSKA (reference sequence). The V and J ends lost 2 bases and 2 bases, in that order; junction bases with no gene match: 3. In DNA, the CDR3 is TGCAGTGCTAGAAAACTAGCGGGGGACACAGATACGCAGTATTTT. Translated: CSARKLAGDTDTQYF.

This clonotype was seen ten or more times. V is TRBV6-2 or TRBV6-3 and J is TRBJ2-5, with 12 bases identical to TRBD2. The CDR3 sequence is 18 residues long. In germline, CDR1 is MNHEY, CDR2 SVGEGT. Trimming at V came to 6 bases and at J to 5 bases, leaving 16 bases not matched to a gene. In nucleotides, the CDR3 is TGTGCCAGCAGAACGGGCAGGGGGCGACTAGCGGGAGATGAGACCCAGTACTTC. It is translated as CASRTGRGRLAGDETQYF.

This clonotype was seen more than once but under ten times. This chain links TRBV6-1 with TRBJ2-2; 9 bases are shared with TRBD2. The CDR3 consists of 14 residues. Germline CDR1 and CDR2: MNHNS and SASEGT. J was trimmed by 2 bases and V by 9 bases; bases with no gene match: 4. The CDR3 DNA reads as TGTGCCAGTAGCGGGAGTCTTAACACCGGGGAGCTGTTTTTT. The encoded protein is CASSGSLNTGELFF.

This clonotype was recorded many times. The rearrangement links TRBV7-3 to TRBJ2-7; 8 nucleotides line up with TRBD2. This CDR3 has 13 amino acids. Trimming cost V 4 bases and J 6 bases; bases outside gene matches: 5. Germline V CDR1 and CDR2: SGHTA, FQGTGA. CDR3 amino acids: CASSSGTRSEQYF. In DNA, the CDR3 is TGTGCCAGCAGCTCCGGGACTAGGAGCGAGCAGTACTTC.

The chain uses TRBV9 and TRBJ1-5, with TRBD1 matching over 8 bases. This CDR3 region has 13 residues. Looked up from germline, CDR1 is SGDLS and CDR2 is YYNGEE. V shed 5 bases and J 5 bases; nucleotides not matched to a gene: 3. As DNA, the CDR3 is TGTGCCAGCAGTGCAGGGGGCCATCAGCCCCAGCATTTT. It translates to CASSAGGHQPQHF.

This clonotype was counted only a few times. The chain is built from TRBV5-1 and TRBJ2-2; 9 nucleotides align to TRBD2. The CDR3 consists of 15 residues. J lost 6 bases, V lost 1 base, and 4 bases had no gene match. Germline lookup yields CDR1 SGHRS and CDR2 YFSETQ. Here the CDR3 reads CASSLTSGPAGELFF. CDR3 sequence (DNA): TGCGCCAGCAGCTTGACTAGCGGGCCCGCCGGGGAGCTGTTTTTT.

This clonotype was detected ten times or more. V is TRBV11-2 and J is TRBJ2-1; D gene ambiguous. CDR1 is SGHAT, CDR2 FQNNGV, per germline. CDR3 length: 11 residues. V was trimmed by 5 bases and J by 8 bases, leaving 7 bases between them. For the CDR3, the DNA is TGTGCCAGCAGCCCCGGCTATGAGCAGTTCTTC. The encoded protein is CASSPGYEQFF.

J is TRBJ1-2 and V is TRBV28; 7 bases agree with TRBD1. The CDR3 covers 21 residues. Per germline, CDR1 MDHEN and CDR2 SYDVKM. The J segment lost 0 bases and the V segment lost 1 base, leaving 20 bases of the junction unmatched. CDR3 nucleotides: TGTGCCAGCAGTTTATTTCTGAGGAAGGGGGGACAGCATTCTACTAACTATGGCTACACCTTC. Translation gives CASSLFLRKGGQHSTNYGYTF.

This clonotype has only a few counts. J is TRBJ2-5 and V is TRBV30, with D maybe TRBD2 (7 bases). Germline values: CDR1 GTSNPN, CDR2 SVGIG (reference sequence). The CDR3 consists of 14 residues. Trimming removed 4 bases from V and 2 bases from J, with 14 bases in between. The CDR3 nucleotides read TGTGCCTGGACAAATGGGGGGGCGCAAGAGACCCAGTACTTC. Amino acids: CAWTNGGAQETQYF. The variable domain in full, completed from reference TRBV30 and TRBJ2-5, reads SQTIHQWPATLVQPVGSPLSLECTVEGTSNPNLYWYRQAAGRGLQLLFYSVGIGQISSEVPQNLSASRPQDRQFILSSKKLLLSDSGFYLCAWTNGGAQETQYFGPGTRLLVL.

Turning to this clonotype: A much more abundant neighbour one base away suggests this may be a read error. The V call is TRBV11-2, the J call TRBJ2-2; unclear D gene. V lost 1 base, J lost 9 bases, and 9 bases lay in between. CDR3 length: 13 amino acids. Germline V lookup: CDR1 SGHAT, CDR2 FQNNGV. CDR3 nucleotides: TGTGCCAGCAGCTTAGTGTATACCAGGGAGCTGTTTTTT. Translation: CASSLVYTRELFF.